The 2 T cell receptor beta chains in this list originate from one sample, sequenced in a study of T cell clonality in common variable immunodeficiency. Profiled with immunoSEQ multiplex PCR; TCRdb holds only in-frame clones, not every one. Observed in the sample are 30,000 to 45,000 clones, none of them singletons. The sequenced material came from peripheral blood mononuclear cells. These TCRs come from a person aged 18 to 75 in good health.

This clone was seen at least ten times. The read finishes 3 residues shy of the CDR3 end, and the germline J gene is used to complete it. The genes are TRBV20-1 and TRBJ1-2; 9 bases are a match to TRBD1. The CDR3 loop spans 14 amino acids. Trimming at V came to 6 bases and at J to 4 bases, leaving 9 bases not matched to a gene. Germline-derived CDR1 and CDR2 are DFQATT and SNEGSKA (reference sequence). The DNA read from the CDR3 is TGCAGTGCCCTCGGACAGGGGCAGTTCTATGGC. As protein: CSALGQGQFYG. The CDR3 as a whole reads CSALGQGQFYGYTF.

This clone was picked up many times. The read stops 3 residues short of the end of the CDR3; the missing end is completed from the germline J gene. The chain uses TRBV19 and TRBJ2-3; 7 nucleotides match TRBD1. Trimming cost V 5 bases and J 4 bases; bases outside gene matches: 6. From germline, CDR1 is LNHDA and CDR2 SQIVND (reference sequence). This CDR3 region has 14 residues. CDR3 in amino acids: CASSQWTGADTQYF. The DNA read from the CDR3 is TGTGCCAGTAGTCAATGGACAGGCGCAGATACG. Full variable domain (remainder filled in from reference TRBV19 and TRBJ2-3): DGGITQSPKYLFRKEGQNVTLSCEQNLNHDAMYWYRQDPGQGLRLIYYSQIVNDFQKGDIAEGYSVSREKKESFPLTVTSAQKNPTAFYLCASSQWTGADTQYFGPGTRLTVL.